These 3 T cell receptor beta chains were all obtained from the same sample, sequenced in a study of the immune and genomic landscape of osteosarcoma. TCRdb's table, derived via immunoSEQ multiplex PCR, lists solely in-frame clones and lacks some. The sample includes 4,600 or so clones, 71% of them seen just once. Osteosarcoma specimens were post-treatment primary, local recurrence and metastasis tumors from poor-prognosis patients. The sample consisted of osteosarcoma tumor tissue from the femur. These receptors all stem from a human donor with osteosarcoma.

This clone has only a few counts. V is TRBV6-6 and J is TRBJ1-2, with D unclear. This CDR3 region has 14 residues. CDR1 and CDR2 from the germline V gene are MNHNY and SVGAGI (reference sequence). The V end lost 5 bases, the J end lost 2 bases, and 12 bases lay between the germline ends. The CDR3 DNA reads as TGTGCCAGCAGTCCAGAGACGGGAAACTATGGCTACACCTTC. It specifies CASSPETGNYGYTF.

This chain joins TRBV6-5 and TRBJ1-1, with D possibly matching TRBD1 (5 bases). V shed 4 bases and J shed 0 bases, with 9 bases lying between them. Per germline, CDR1 MNHEY and CDR2 SVGAGI. CDR3 size: 14 residues. The chain's CDR3 is CASSSKQVNTEAFF. DNA of the CDR3: TGTGCCAGCAGTTCGAAACAGGTGAACACTGAAGCTTTCTTT.

The chain joins TRBV18 to TRBJ2-7; 7 nucleotides align to TRBD1. V was clipped by 2 bases and J by 0 bases; unmatched bases: 4. The CDR3 length is 15 residues. CDR1 and CDR2 (germline): KGHSH, LQKENI. The CDR3: CASSPTQGISYEQYF. The CDR3 nucleotides are TGTGCCAGCTCACCAACACAGGGGATCTCCTACGAGCAGTACTTC.